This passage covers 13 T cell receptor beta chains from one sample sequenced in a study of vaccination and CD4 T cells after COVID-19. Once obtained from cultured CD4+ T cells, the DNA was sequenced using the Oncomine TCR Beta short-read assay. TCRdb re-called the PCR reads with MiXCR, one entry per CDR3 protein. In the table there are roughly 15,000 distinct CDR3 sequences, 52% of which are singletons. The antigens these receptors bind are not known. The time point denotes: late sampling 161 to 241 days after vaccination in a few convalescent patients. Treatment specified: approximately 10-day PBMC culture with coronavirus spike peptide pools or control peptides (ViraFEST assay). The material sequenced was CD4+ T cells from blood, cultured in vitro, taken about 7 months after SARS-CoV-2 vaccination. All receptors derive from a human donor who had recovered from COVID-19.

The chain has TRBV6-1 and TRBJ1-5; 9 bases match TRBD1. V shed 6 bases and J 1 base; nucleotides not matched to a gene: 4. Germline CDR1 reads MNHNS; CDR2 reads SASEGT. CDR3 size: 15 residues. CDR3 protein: CASRPGTGSNQPQHF. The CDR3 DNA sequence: TGTGCCAGCAGACCCGGGACAGGGAGCAATCAGCCCCAGCATTTT.

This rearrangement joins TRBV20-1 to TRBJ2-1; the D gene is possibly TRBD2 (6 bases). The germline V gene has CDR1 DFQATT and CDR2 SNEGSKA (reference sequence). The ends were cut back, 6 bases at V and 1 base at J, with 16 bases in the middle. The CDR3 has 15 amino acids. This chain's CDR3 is CSAVGPGGSYNEQFF. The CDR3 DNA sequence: TGCAGTGCGGTAGGACCCGGGGGATCCTACAATGAGCAGTTCTTC.

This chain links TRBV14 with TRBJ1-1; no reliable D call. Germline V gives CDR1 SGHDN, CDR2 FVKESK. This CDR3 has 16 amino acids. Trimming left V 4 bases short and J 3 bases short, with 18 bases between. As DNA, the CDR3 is TGTGCCAGCAGCCGGAGGGTGGGTGAAGCGTACACTGAAGCTTTCTTT. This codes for CASSRRVGEAYTEAFF.

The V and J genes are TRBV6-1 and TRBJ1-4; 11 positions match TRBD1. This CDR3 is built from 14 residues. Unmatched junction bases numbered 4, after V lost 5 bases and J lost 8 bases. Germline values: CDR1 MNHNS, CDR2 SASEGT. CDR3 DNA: TGTGCCAGCAGTCCGGGACAGGGGGGGGAAAAACTGTTTTTT. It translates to CASSPGQGGEKLFF.

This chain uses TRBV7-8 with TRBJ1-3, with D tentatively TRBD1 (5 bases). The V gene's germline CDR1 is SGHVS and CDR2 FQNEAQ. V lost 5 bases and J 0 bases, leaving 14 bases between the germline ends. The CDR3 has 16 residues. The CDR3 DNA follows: TGTGCCAGCAGCCCACGGAGACAGCGCTCTGGAAACACCATATATTTT. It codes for CASSPRRQRSGNTIYF.

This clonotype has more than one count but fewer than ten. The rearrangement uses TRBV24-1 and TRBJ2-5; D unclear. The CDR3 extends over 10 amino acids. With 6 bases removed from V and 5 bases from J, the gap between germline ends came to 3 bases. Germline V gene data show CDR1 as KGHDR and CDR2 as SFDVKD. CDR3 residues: CATSPETQYF. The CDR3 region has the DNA TGTGCCACCAGTCCGGAGACCCAGTACTTC.

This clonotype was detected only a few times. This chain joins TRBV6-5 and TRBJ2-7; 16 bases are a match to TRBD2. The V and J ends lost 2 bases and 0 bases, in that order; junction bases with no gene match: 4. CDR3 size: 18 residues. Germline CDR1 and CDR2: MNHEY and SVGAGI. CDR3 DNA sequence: TGTGCCAGCAGTTACCGGGGACTAGCGGGAGGGCCCTCCTACGAGCAGTACTTC. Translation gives CASSYRGLAGGPSYEQYF.

CDR3 region: CASSLRQGKGQPQHF. DNA of the CDR3: TGTGCCAGCAGTTTACGACAGGGGAAAGGTCAGCCCCAGCATTTT. This sequence joins TRBV27 and TRBJ1-5, with TRBD1 identical over 8 bases. The J segment lost 6 bases and the V segment lost 2 bases, leaving 6 bases of the junction unmatched. The CDR3 consists of 15 residues. Germline CDR1 and CDR2: MNHEY and SMNVEV (reference sequence).

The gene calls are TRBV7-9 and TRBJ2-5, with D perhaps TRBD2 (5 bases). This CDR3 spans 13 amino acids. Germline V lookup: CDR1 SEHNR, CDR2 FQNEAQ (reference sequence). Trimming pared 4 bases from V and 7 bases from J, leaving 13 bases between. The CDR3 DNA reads TGTGCCAGCAGCTCGGCAAGAGGAGGGACCCAGTACTTC. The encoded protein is CASSSARGGTQYF. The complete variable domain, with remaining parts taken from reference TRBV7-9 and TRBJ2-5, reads DTGVSQNPRHKITKRGQNVTFRCDPISEHNRLYWYRQTLGQGPEFLTYFQNEAQLEKSRLLSDRFSAERPKGSFSTLEIQRTEQGDSAMYLCASSSARGGTQYFGPGTRLLVL.

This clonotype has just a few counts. In DNA form, the CDR3 reads TGCAGTGCTAGAGTCAGGACAGGGAGCTCCGAGCAGTACTTC. This gives the protein CSARVRTGSSEQYF. The chain carries TRBV20-1 and TRBJ2-7; 8 bases map to TRBD1. Germline V lookup: CDR1 DFQATT, CDR2 SNEGSKA (reference sequence). There are 14 residues in the CDR3. V shed 1 base and J 6 bases; nucleotides not matched to a gene: 8.

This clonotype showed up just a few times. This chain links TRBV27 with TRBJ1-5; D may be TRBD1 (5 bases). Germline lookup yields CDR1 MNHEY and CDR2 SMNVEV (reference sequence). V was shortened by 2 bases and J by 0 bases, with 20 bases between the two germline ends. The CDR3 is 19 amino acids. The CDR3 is CASSLRNNQGYGSNQPQHF. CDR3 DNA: TGTGCCAGCAGTTTACGAAACAATCAGGGTTACGGTAGCAATCAGCCCCAGCATTTT.

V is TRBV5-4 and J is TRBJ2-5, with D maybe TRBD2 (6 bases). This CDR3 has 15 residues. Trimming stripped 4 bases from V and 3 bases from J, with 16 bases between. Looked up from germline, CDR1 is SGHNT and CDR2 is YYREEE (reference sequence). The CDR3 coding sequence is TGTGCCAGCAGCACGGCGACTAGGCCTGAAGAGACCCAGTACTTC. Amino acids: CASSTATRPEETQYF.

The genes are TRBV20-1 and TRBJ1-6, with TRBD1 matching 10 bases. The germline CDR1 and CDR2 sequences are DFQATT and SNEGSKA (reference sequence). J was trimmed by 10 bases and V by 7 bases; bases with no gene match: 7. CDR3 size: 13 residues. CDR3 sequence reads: CSVPGTGESPLHF. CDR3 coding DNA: TGCAGTGTCCCCGGGACAGGGGAATCACCCCTCCACTTT.